This T cell receptor beta chain was obtained from a study of cytomegalovirus exposure and HLA in healthy donors. Primers: 60 Vbeta forward and 13 Jbeta reverse. The method was immunoSEQ multiplex PCR; TCRdb's version includes in-frame clones alone and lacks a portion of them. The sample has 100,000 to 150,000 clones, 76% seen once; the top ten hold under 2%. This clone was detected only a few times. Its antigen is not identified. Study outcomes and limitations: In a later analysis, donors in an Asian-associated ancestry cluster reportedly had fewer N-insertions in productive TCRs than the cohort mean. Prior analysis indicated that the majority of TCR beta V segments exhibited productivity approximately 90% or approximately 30% of the time. Accurate predictions that matched the HLA-A and HLA-B alleles of most subjects were reportedly made from TCR beta sequences. Some public TCRs appeared in many individuals, while most sequences were rare.

CDR1 and CDR2 from the germline V gene are ENHRY and SYGVKD. CDR3 length equals 15 residues. Trimming left V 0 bases short and J 10 bases short, with 16 bases between. Sequenced sample: PBMCs. The chain has TRBV10-3 and TRBJ2-1, with D possibly TRBD1 on 5 matching bases. This sequence was found in a female donor in good health and CMV-seropositive. CDR3 sequence: CAISESLGRGVEQFF. The CDR3 DNA reads TGTGCCATCAGTGAGTCGCTTGGTAGGGGCGTCGAGCAGTTCTTC.